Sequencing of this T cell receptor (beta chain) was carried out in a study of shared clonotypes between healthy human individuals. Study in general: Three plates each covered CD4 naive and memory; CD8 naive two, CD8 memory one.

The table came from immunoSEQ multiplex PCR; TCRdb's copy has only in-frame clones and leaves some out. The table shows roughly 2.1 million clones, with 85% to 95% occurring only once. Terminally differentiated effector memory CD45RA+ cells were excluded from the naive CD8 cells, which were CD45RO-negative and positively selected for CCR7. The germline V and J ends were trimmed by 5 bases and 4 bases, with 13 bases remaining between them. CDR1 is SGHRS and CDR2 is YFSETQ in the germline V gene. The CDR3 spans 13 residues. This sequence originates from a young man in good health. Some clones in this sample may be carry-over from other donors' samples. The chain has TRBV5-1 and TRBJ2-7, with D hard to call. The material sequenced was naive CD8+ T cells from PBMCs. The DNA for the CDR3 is TGCGCCAGCAGAGCCGACACCTCATACGAGCAGTACTTC. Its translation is CASRADTSYEQYF.